This TCR beta chain was observed in a study of regulatory T cells in long-lasting Graves disease (dated by TCRdb to the early 2020s). General notes on the study: In the newly diagnosed Graves' disease group, patients had been taking antithyroid drugs for less than 3 months. Patients with persistent Graves' disease were compared with patients with newly diagnosed Graves' disease using TCR sequencing and RNA sequencing of peripheral blood. The study took place in China and was registered as a clinical trial. TCR sequencing covered some 13 persistent and roughly 20 newly diagnosed Graves' disease patients, some 35 samples in total.

Looking up the germline V gene yields CDR1 MDHEN and CDR2 SYDVKM. V is shortened by 6 bases, J by 5 bases, and the region joining them spans 16 bases. There are 14 amino acids in the CDR3, from cysteine to phenylalanine inclusive. CDR3 DNA is the only sequence kept; it has 42 bases, read in frame from the first base. Results the study describes overall, beyond this receptor: A larger number of public clonotypes was shared among persistent patients (about 2,700) than among newly diagnosed patients (approximately 930). Sequencing and analysis were limited to the TCR beta chain. Persistent disease showed preferential use of TRBV28, TRBJ1-2 and TRBJ2-5, whereas newly diagnosed disease favored TRBV20-1 and TRBJ2-1. The small sample size was acknowledged by the authors as a limitation that may reduce accuracy. Persistent Graves' disease patients showed lower TCR Shannon entropy and fewer highly expanded clones than newly diagnosed patients, suggesting clonal expansion. The study examined only peripheral blood because the primary lesion, thyroid tissue, could not be accessed.

What the time point label conveys for this sample: newly diagnosed GD, antithyroid drugs for less than 3 months. RNA was extracted from PBMCs in TRIzol for both TCR sequencing and RNA sequencing. Graves' disease was diagnosed according to American Thyroid Association guidelines. Patients for the study were recruited at an endocrinology department in Xi'an, China. Each patient gave approximately 8.8 milliliters of peripheral blood, collected in an EDTA anticoagulant tube. Ficoll Paque Plus density gradient separation was used to isolate PBMCs, and no further T cell sorting was done. An Agilent 2100 Bioanalyzer and agarose gel were used to assess RNA quality, and a NanoDrop 2000 was used to measure RNA concentration. In this sample, this clonotype turned up many times. What antigen it recognizes has not been identified. Qualities for individual bases were not recorded, and no much larger clone is one base off.

The method was multiplex PCR. For sequencing, an Illumina HiSeq 4000 was employed. CDR3 regions were amplified by Arm-PCR with iRepertoire HTBI primers to construct TCR beta libraries. Before sequencing, the PCR products went through gel purification. The source study handled its data this way. Gene usage analysis of CDR3 amino acid clonotypes used the 62 TRBV and more than 13 TRBJ segments found across samples. COPE and FqMerger were used to merge the filtered high-quality paired reads into contigs. Contigs were aligned with BLAST to IMGT TRBV, TRBD and TRBJ reference genes, and CDR3 was defined per IMGT. Any clonotype with a frequency above 0.1% was classified as a highly expanded clone. Repertoire diversity was measured by Shannon entropy, and V-J evenness by the Gini coefficient. A clonotype was considered public if more than one individual shared it. In TCRdb, the public reads were trimmed at Q25 with fastp and aligned with MiXCR, with productive beta chains retained. Entries are consolidated by CDR3 protein sequence, retaining the most common genes and DNA. What appears here as the V and J calls and clone size reflects TCRdb's work, not the paper's. The sample table holds approximately 300,000 distinct CDR3 sequences, of which about a sixth were seen once. The biggest ten clones account for less than 40% of the sample.

Recombination linked TRBV28 to TRBJ1-2; the D gene remains uncertain. Specimen: peripheral blood mononuclear cells (PBMCs), collected at new diagnosis, from a patient treated with antithyroid drugs. This receptor was taken from a female donor with Graves disease. CDR3 protein: CASSSMTGVYGYTF. The sequenced DNA is TGTGCCAGCAGCTCGATGACTGGAGTATATGGCTACACCTTC.